One and the same sample provided the 8 T cell receptor beta chains below, sequenced in a study of OX40 agonist ivuxolimab in advanced cancers. Some clones are missing from TCRdb's copy, which holds only in-frame ones; the method was immunoSEQ multiplex PCR. The sample records more than 40,000 clones, about 91% being singletons. The sample consisted of CD4+ or CD8+ T cells sorted from blood, taken in a trial of the OX40 agonist ivuxolimab. Every receptor here comes from an adult with an advanced solid tumor such as melanoma, head and neck, liver or kidney cancer.

This sequence joins TRBV5-4 and TRBJ1-2; 8 bases fit TRBD1. The CDR3 covers 16 residues. The germline gives CDR1 SGHNT, CDR2 YYREEE (reference sequence). V dropped 2 bases and J dropped 1; count of bases not matched to a gene: 7. The CDR3, as DNA: TGTGCCAGCAGCTTCCAGGGGGCTCTAAGTAACTATGGCTACACCTTC. Translation gives CASSFQGALSNYGYTF.

V usage is TRBV19 and J usage is TRBJ1-2; perhaps TRBD1 as D (6 bases). V was cut by 6 bases and J by 7 bases, with 15 bases left in between. The germline CDR1 and CDR2 sequences are LNHDA and SQIVND (reference sequence). This CDR3 contains 13 residues. Here the CDR3 reads CASRSGATGGYTF. The DNA for the CDR3 is TGTGCCAGTAGGTCAGGGGCCACCGGTGGCTACACCTTC.

The CDR3 DNA reads as TGTGCCAGCAGTGGGACGTGGCCAGCTTTCTTT. Amino acids: CASSGTWPAFF. The J gene is TRBJ1-1, the V gene TRBV6-6; weak D call: TRBD1 (5 bases). The CDR3 has 11 residues. The germline V and J ends were trimmed by 5 bases and 10 bases, with 11 bases remaining between them. Germline V lookup: CDR1 MNHNY, CDR2 SVGAGI (reference sequence).

The gene calls are TRBV27 and TRBJ2-7; either TRBD1 or TRBD2 may fit D (5 bases each). Germline lookup yields CDR1 MNHEY and CDR2 SMNVEV (reference sequence). The V and J ends lost 6 bases and 3 bases respectively, with 18 bases between them. This CDR3 region has 15 residues. For the CDR3, the DNA is TGTGCCAGCAGACCCGGGGCGAACGGCTTCTACGAGCAGTACTTC. Protein: CASRPGANGFYEQYF.

This clone appeared a few times. This rearrangement joins TRBV27 to TRBJ1-6; the D gene is possibly TRBD1 (5 bases). The CDR3 has 14 amino acids. Germline-derived CDR1 and CDR2 are MNHEY and SMNVEV (reference sequence). The ends were cut back, 6 bases at V and 7 bases at J, with 13 bases in the middle. For the CDR3, the DNA is TGTGCCAGCAGGTTGGGACTGACGAATTCACCCCTCCACTTT. It is translated as CASRLGLTNSPLHF.

This clone is a singleton in its sample. The V call is TRBV4-1, the J call TRBJ1-6, with 8 bases aligning to TRBD1. The germline V gene has CDR1 MGHRA and CDR2 YSYEKL. Trimming at V came to 2 bases and at J to 9 bases, leaving 12 bases not matched to a gene. The CDR3 has 17 residues. CDR3 nucleotides: TGCGCCAGCAGCCAAAACCAGGGGGCAGTACGGGGTTCACCCCTCCACTTT. It yields the protein CASSQNQGAVRGSPLHF.

The chain links TRBV6-5 to TRBJ2-5, with TRBD2 identical over 11 bases. The CDR3 loop spans 16 amino acids. V lost 6 bases and J lost 0; bases outside the gene matches: 6. CDR1 MNHEY and CDR2 SVGAGI come from the germline V gene. The DNA of the CDR3 is TGTGCCAGCAGCTACCGTAGCGGGGGGGACCAAGAGACCCAGTACTTC. Translated, it gives CASSYRSGGDQETQYF.

V usage is TRBV12-5 and J usage is TRBJ2-7, with D tentatively TRBD1 (6 bases). Trimming took off 7 bases at V and 3 bases at J, with 22 bases between the two ends. CDR3 length equals 16 residues. Germline lookup yields CDR1 LGHNT and CDR2 FRNRAP. CDR3 amino acids: CASAGSQGVPGYEQYV. The CDR3 DNA sequence: TGTGCTAGTGCCGGTTCACAGGGAGTCCCTGGCTACGAGCAGTACGTC.